A selection of T cell receptor beta chains follows, all from one sample in a study of monozygotic twins with inflammatory bowel disease. Reprocessing the 5' RACE reads, TCRdb reports a single entry for every CDR3 protein and omits DNA. This table holds approximately 400,000 distinct CDR3 sequences. Material: blood. Receptors originate from a human donor with ulcerative colitis or Crohn's disease, or a healthy co-twin of an affected twin (not recorded which). Both conserved end residues are part of each CDR3.

j_call	v_call	cdr3_aa
TRBJ1-3	TRBV5-4	CASSFYRGEGNTIYF
TRBJ2-2	TRBV7-2	CASSTRGPNTGELFF
TRBJ1-1	TRBV12-5	CASSSGDNTEAFF
TRBJ1-6	TRBV5-6	CASSLRTIWNSPLHF
TRBJ2-5	TRBV18	CASSPPRVQETQYF
TRBJ1-2	TRBV2	CASRKGGFDYTF
TRBJ1-2	TRBV5-4	CASSLDRVFYTF
TRBJ2-1	TRBV4-1	CASSLGFFSRNEQFF
TRBJ1-5	TRBV7-8	CASSLFEGTNQPQHF
TRBJ2-7	TRBV7-2	CASSLDNGGTPYEQYF
TRBJ1-1	TRBV20-1	CSARPWTVLSTEAFF
TRBJ2-3	TRBV12-3/TRBV12-4	CASSWTSGGYTDTQYF
TRBJ2-1	TRBV3-1	CASSQDLGLGVNNEQFF
TRBJ2-3	TRBV12-3/TRBV12-4	CASSFGARFLDTQYF
TRBJ2-2	TRBV11-2	CASSLGDWRGGPGELFF
TRBJ1-2	TRBV20-1	CSGVRNYGYTF
TRBJ2-7	TRBV28	CASISQGSTYEQYF
TRBJ2-1	TRBV19	CASSPGWGGTYNEQFF
TRBJ2-1	TRBV28	CASRTSGSGVKQFF
TRBJ2-3	TRBV15	CATSRDRPVATDTQYF
TRBJ2-3	TRBV7-9	CASSLRGGATDTQYF
TRBJ2-2	TRBV28	CASRTRDMGTGELFF
TRBJ2-7	TRBV7-9	CASSLAVGREQYF